The T cell receptor beta chain described here comes from a study of shared T cell receptors in the human thymus. The germline CDR1 and CDR2 sequences are SGHRS and YFSETQ. The V and J ends lost 2 bases and 0 bases respectively, with 15 bases between them. The CDR3 is 16 amino acids. Assay used: immunoSEQ multiplex PCR; TCRdb lists only in-frame clones, some missing. The sample has approximately 660,000 clones; roughly 90% are singletons. This sample was shared with a second study, whose subject was human thymus T cells. That work contributes: Immunologically healthy infants in Finland undergoing congenital heart defect surgery were the donors. The thymus was resected at corrective cardiac surgery. Apparent skewing of V and J gene usage characterized both thymic and blood repertoires. Unrelated individuals were reported by related research to share highly overlapping thymic repertoires.

The receptor was isolated from a boy less than two years old with a congenital heart defect. The gene calls are TRBV5-1 and TRBJ2-7; D perhaps matches TRBD1 (6 bases). Sequenced material: thymocytes. The DNA of the CDR3 is TGCGCCAGCAGCTTTACAGGGAGCGGCGGCTCCTACGAGCAGTACTTC. Protein sequence: CASSFTGSGGSYEQYF. Variable domain in full (rest from reference TRBV5-1 and TRBJ2-7): KAGVTQTPRYLIKTRGQQVTLSCSPISGHRSVSWYQQTPGQGLQFLFEYFSETQRNKGNFPGRFSGRQFSNSRSEMNVSTLELGDSALYLCASSFTGSGGSYEQYFGPGTRLTVT.